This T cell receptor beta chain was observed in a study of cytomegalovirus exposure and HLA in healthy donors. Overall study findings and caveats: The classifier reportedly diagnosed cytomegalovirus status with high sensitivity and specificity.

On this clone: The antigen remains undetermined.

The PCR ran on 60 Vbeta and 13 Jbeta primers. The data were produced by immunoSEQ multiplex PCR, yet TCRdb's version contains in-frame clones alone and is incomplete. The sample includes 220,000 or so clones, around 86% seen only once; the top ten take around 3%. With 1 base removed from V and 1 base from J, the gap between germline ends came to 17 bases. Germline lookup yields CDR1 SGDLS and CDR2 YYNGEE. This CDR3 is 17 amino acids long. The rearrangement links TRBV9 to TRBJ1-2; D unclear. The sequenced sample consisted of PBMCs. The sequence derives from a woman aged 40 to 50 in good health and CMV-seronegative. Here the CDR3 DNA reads TGTGCCAGCAGCGTAAATACAGCAGCCAGCCGTAACTATGGCTACACCTTC. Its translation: CASSVNTAASRNYGYTF.